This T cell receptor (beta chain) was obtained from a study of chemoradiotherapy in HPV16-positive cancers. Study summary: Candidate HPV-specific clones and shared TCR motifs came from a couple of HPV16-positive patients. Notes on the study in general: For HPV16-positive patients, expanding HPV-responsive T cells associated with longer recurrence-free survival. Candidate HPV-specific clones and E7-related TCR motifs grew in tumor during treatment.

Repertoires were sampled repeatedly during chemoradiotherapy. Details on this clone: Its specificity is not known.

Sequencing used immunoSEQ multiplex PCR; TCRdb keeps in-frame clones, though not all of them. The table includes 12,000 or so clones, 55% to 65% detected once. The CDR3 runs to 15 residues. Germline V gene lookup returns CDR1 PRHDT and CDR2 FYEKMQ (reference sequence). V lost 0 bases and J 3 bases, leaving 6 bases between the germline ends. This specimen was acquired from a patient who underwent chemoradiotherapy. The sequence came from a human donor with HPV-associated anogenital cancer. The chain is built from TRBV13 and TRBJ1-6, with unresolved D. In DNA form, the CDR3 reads TGTGCCAGCAGCTTAGGCAGAAACTATAATTCACCCCTCCACTTT. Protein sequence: CASSLGRNYNSPLHF.